This entry concerns a single TCR beta chain. Its antigen is unidentified. This record comes from a study of shared clonotypes between healthy human individuals. Overall study results and limits: Despite large depth, rarefaction showed incomplete sorted-subset sequencing.

Cells designated naive CD8 were CD45RO-negative and were positively selected for CCR7, with terminally differentiated effector memory CD45RA+ cells excluded. The CDR3 has 11 amino acids. Germline-derived CDR1 and CDR2 are SGHAT and FQNNGV. V was clipped by 1 base and J by 8 bases, with 3 bases between them. Clones were sequenced by immunoSEQ multiplex PCR, and TCRdb holds only the in-frame ones, with some missing. Of about 610,000 clones listed, about 96% are singletons. Input material: naive CD8+ T cells sorted from blood. The chain joins TRBV11-2 to TRBJ2-1; D not resolved. This receptor was obtained from a woman younger than 45 in good health. CDR3 residues: CASSLAYEQFF. The CDR3 bases are TGTGCCAGCAGCTTAGCCTATGAGCAGTTCTTC. The whole variable domain, filled in from reference TRBV11-2 and TRBJ2-1, reads EAGVAQSPRYKIIEKRQSVAFWCNPISGHATLYWYQQILGQGPKLLIQFQNNGVVDDSQLPKDRFSAERLKGVDSTLKIQPAKLEDSAVYLCASSLAYEQFFGPGTRLTVL.